The 19 T cell receptor beta chains given below trace back to one sample, sequenced in a study of blood T cell repertoires in COVID-19 (TCRdb year 2020). Library preparation used the immunoSEQ multiplex PCR assay. Here the immuneACCESS table is served through TCRdb, limited to in-frame sequences with V and J called. Missing clones are a known gap in these copies; in checked studies unresolved V genes cover under half, and the rest lacks a known reason. The sample has 150,000 to 200,000 clones on record, approximately 85% of them singletons. The top ten hold about 7.8% of the sample. Material: peripheral blood. These receptors were collected from a woman aged 55-70 years with COVID-19, enrolled during active disease.

This chain links TRBV19 with TRBJ2-3; 9 bases line up with TRBD1. The CDR3 totals 16 residues. Germline CDR1 reads LNHDA; CDR2 reads SQIVND (reference sequence). The V and J ends lost 5 bases and 0 bases, in that order; junction bases with no gene match: 6. CDR3 nucleotides: TGTGCCAGTAGTCCCGGGACAGGGACCAGCACAGATACGCAGTATTTT. Translating it yields CASSPGTGTSTDTQYF.

The chain recombines TRBV3-1 (or the pseudogene TRBV3-2) with TRBJ1-2; D ambiguous. CDR3 length: 14 amino acids. The germline CDR1 and CDR2 sequences are LGHDT and YNNKEL (reference sequence). Trimming took off 4 bases at V and 4 bases at J, with 13 bases between the two ends. CDR3 sequence reads: CASSPPTESYGYTF. The CDR3 coding sequence is TGTGCCAGCAGCCCCCCGACGGAGTCCTATGGCTACACCTTC.

The V and J genes are TRBV18 and TRBJ1-1; tentative D call: TRBD1 (6 bases). V lost 3 bases and J 1 base, leaving 9 bases between the germline ends. The CDR3 sequence is 14 residues long. The germline V gene has CDR1 KGHSH and CDR2 LQKENI. The CDR3: CASSPMGQNTEAFF. The CDR3 DNA reads as TGTGCCAGCTCACCCATGGGACAGAACACTGAAGCTTTCTTT.

The table lists this clone with a few counts. The V and J genes are TRBV3-1 (or the pseudogene TRBV3-2) and TRBJ2-4, with D possibly being TRBD2 (6 bases). The V end lost 1 base, the J end lost 1 base, and 17 bases lay between the germline ends. The CDR3 spans 18 residues. Looked up from germline, CDR1 is LGHDT and CDR2 is YNNKEL (reference sequence). The CDR3 nucleotides are TGTGCCAGCAGCCAAGTTAGGGTGGGCGGGACGGCCAAAAACATTCAGTACTTC. Its protein product is CASSQVRVGGTAKNIQYF.

The V and J genes are TRBV9 and TRBJ2-1, with 8 bases aligning to TRBD2. J lost 9 bases, V lost 0 bases, and 11 bases had no gene match. The CDR3 totals 16 residues. Germline V gives CDR1 SGDLS, CDR2 YYNGEE. DNA of the CDR3: TGTGCCAGCAGCGTAGTCGGGGGGGTACTAGGATCTGAGCAGTTCTTC. Translating gives CASSVVGGVLGSEQFF. The full variable domain, rest sourced from reference TRBV9 and TRBJ2-1, is DSGVTQTPKHLITATGQRVTLRCSPRSGDLSVYWYQQSLDQGLQFLIQYYNGEERAKGNILERFSAQQFPDLHSELNLSSLELGDSALYFCASSVVGGVLGSEQFFGPGTRLTVL.

This sequence joins TRBV3-1 (or the pseudogene TRBV3-2) and TRBJ1-2, with 8 nucleotides matching TRBD1. The V segment lost 10 bases and the J segment 0 bases; nucleotides outside the gene matches: 4. CDR1 and CDR2 (germline): LGHDT, YNNKEL (reference sequence). This CDR3 comprises 13 residues. This CDR3 reads CATRDRTNYGYTF. Written as DNA, the CDR3 is TGTGCCACCCGGGACAGGACTAACTATGGCTACACCTTC.

This CDR3 reads CASSPLRALTGELFF. The CDR3 region has the DNA TGTGCCAGCAGCCCCTTGAGGGCCTTAACCGGGGAGCTGTTTTTT. The chain couples TRBV7-2 to TRBJ2-2; D is perhaps TRBD2 (5 bases). From germline, CDR1 is SGHTA and CDR2 FQGNSA. This CDR3 region has 15 residues. V lost 5 bases to trimming and J lost 5 bases, with 15 bases between them.

J is TRBJ2-3 and V is TRBV14, with 15 bases lining up with TRBD2. With V trimmed by 3 bases and J by 0 bases, 13 bases remained unmatched. The CDR3 runs 21 residues. Per the germline V gene, CDR1 is SGHDN and CDR2 is FVKESK. Here the CDR3 DNA reads TGTGCCAGCAGCCACGCGCACGGACTAGCGGGAGGGCCGTGGAGCACAGATACGCAGTATTTT. It translates to CASSHAHGLAGGPWSTDTQYF. Full variable domain (outside the CDR3, taken from reference TRBV14 and TRBJ2-3): EAGVTQFPSHSVIEKGQTVTLRCDPISGHDNLYWYRRVMGKEIKFLLHFVKESKQDESGMPNNRFLAERTGGTYSTLKVQPAELEDSGVYFCASSHAHGLAGGPWSTDTQYFGPGTRLTVL.

The rearrangement uses TRBV6-5 and TRBJ1-1; D is unclear. The CDR3 loop spans 14 amino acids. Germline-derived CDR1 and CDR2 are MNHEY and SVGAGI. Trimming cost V 5 bases and J 2 bases, with 12 bases left between them. The CDR3 DNA reads as TGTGCCAGCAGTAAGACAAGAAAAAACACTGAAGCTTTCTTT. As protein: CASSKTRKNTEAFF.

This chain links TRBV28 with TRBJ1-5; D gene unclear. With 3 bases removed from V and 9 bases from J, the gap between germline ends came to 12 bases. Germline V gene lookup returns CDR1 MDHEN and CDR2 SYDVKM. The CDR3 length is 13 residues. In DNA form, the CDR3 reads TGTGCCAGCAGTTTGCGGATGTTCAGGCCCCAGCATTTT. This gives the protein CASSLRMFRPQHF.

V is TRBV7-2 and J is TRBJ2-7; 7 bases match TRBD2. The germline gives CDR1 SGHTA, CDR2 FQGNSA. Trimming removed 5 bases from V and 4 bases from J; junction bases left unmatched: 8. The CDR3 length is 14 residues. In DNA, the CDR3 is TGTGCCAGCAGCCCTGGAGGGAGGGGTTACGAGCAGTACTTC. This codes for CASSPGGRGYEQYF. Variable domain in full (rest from reference TRBV7-2 and TRBJ2-7): GAGVSQSPSNKVTEKGKDVELRCDPISGHTALYWYRQSLGQGLEFLIYFQGNSAPDKSGLPSDRFSAERTGGSVSTLTIQRTQQEDSAVYLCASSPGGRGYEQYFGPGTRLTVT.

The V gene is TRBV28, the J gene TRBJ1-1; tentative D call: TRBD1 (5 bases). This CDR3 comprises 14 residues. Germline CDR1 and CDR2: MDHEN and SYDVKM. V was pared by 6 bases and J by 2 bases, with 13 bases between. The CDR3 nucleotides are TGTGCCAGCAGCCGGCGACAGATAAACACTGAAGCTTTCTTT. Translating gives CASSRRQINTEAFF.

This rearrangement joins TRBV7-9 to TRBJ2-7; the D gene is possibly TRBD1 (6 bases). Germline V gene sequence: CDR1 SEHNR, CDR2 FQNEAQ (reference sequence). V lost 5 bases, J lost 6 bases, and 20 bases lay in between. The CDR3 covers 15 residues. This chain's CDR3 is CASSHATGTPLEQYF. The CDR3 DNA reads as TGTGCCAGCAGCCATGCCACCGGGACACCCCTCGAGCAGTACTTC.

The rearrangement joins TRBV7-9 to TRBJ1-1; no definite D call. The length of the CDR3 is 15 residues. Between the trimmed V and J ends, which lost 2 bases and 2 bases, there was a span of 12 bases. CDR1 and CDR2 from the germline V gene are SEHNR and FQNEAQ (reference sequence). The chain's CDR3 is CASSLQRPLNTEAFF. CDR3 in DNA: TGTGCCAGCAGCTTACAAAGGCCACTAAACACTGAAGCTTTCTTT.

The rearrangement uses TRBV7-3 and TRBJ2-6; TRBD1 matches at 9 bases. In germline, CDR1 is SGHTA, CDR2 FQGTGA. Trimming at V came to 2 bases and at J to 0 bases, leaving 8 bases not matched to a gene. The CDR3 extends over 19 amino acids. The CDR3 reads CASSLHPGQGGSGANVLTF. The CDR3 DNA follows: TGTGCCAGCAGCTTACACCCGGGACAGGGAGGCTCTGGGGCCAACGTCCTGACTTTC.

The chain couples TRBV5-4 to TRBJ2-7; TRBD2 matches at 8 bases. CDR3 length: 15 residues. V shed 1 base, J shed 1 base, and the junction held 4 bases outside the gene matches. In germline, CDR1 is SGHNT, CDR2 YYREEE (reference sequence). The CDR3 nucleotides read TGTGCCAGCAGCTTGAGCGGGAGCGGATCCTACGAGCAGTACTTC. Amino acid sequence: CASSLSGSGSYEQYF.

The CDR3 here is CASSSHLRGHATPLNYGYTF. Here the CDR3 DNA reads TGTGCCAGCAGTTCCCACCTTAGGGGGCACGCCACACCCCTTAACTATGGCTACACCTTC. The V call is TRBV28, the J call TRBJ1-2; 7 bases map to TRBD1. V dropped 4 bases and J dropped 1; count of bases not matched to a gene: 21. Germline V gene lookup returns CDR1 MDHEN and CDR2 SYDVKM. The CDR3 has 20 amino acids.

This clone turned up a few times. CDR3 loop: CASSPFGQVNNSPLHF. The CDR3 DNA reads TGTGCCAGCAGCCCTTTTGGACAGGTTAATAATTCACCCCTCCACTTT. The rearrangement uses TRBV4-2 and TRBJ1-6, with 7 bases fitting TRBD1. The CDR3 spans 16 residues. CDR1 is LGHNA and CDR2 is YNFKEQ in the germline V gene. V was clipped by 4 bases and J by 5 bases; unmatched bases: 8.

The chain combines TRBV28 with TRBJ2-7; no clear D gene. Germline CDR1 reads MDHEN; CDR2 reads SYDVKM. V was pared by 8 bases and J by 2 bases, with 13 bases between. The CDR3 loop spans 13 amino acids. The CDR3 region is CASQAGPTYEQYV. The CDR3 bases are TGTGCCAGCCAAGCAGGCCCCACCTACGAGCAGTACGTC.